Below are 7 T cell receptor beta chains sequenced from a single sample in a study of T cell repertoires in cytomegalovirus infection. TCRdb itself ran the reads through MiXCR, one entry per CDR3 protein. The sample comprises roughly 500,000 distinct CDR3 sequences, approximately 11% of which are singletons, and more than 8.5% rests with the top ten. Specimen: PBMCs. These receptors all come from a human donor in good health (CMV status not recorded). Some clones in this sample may be carry-over from other donors' samples.

This clonotype was detected many times. The rearrangement uses TRBV5-4 and TRBJ1-2; TRBD1 aligns across 9 bases. J lost 6 bases, V lost 4 bases, and 7 bases had no gene match. The germline V gene encodes CDR1 SGHNT and CDR2 YYREEE (reference sequence). There are 14 residues in the CDR3. The CDR3 loop is CASSQPGTGNGYTF. The CDR3 bases are TGTGCCAGCAGCCAACCCGGGACAGGGAATGGCTACACCTTC.

This chain uses TRBV6-6 with TRBJ1-1; D is unclear. The germline CDR1 and CDR2 sequences are MNHNY and SVGAGI (reference sequence). Trimming pared 7 bases from V and 8 bases from J, leaving 20 bases between. CDR3 size: 14 residues. In DNA form, the CDR3 reads TGTGCCAGCATTTCCAAGGTAGGGTCCGCCGAAGCTTTCTTT. Its translation: CASISKVGSAEAFF.

V and J are TRBV25-1 and TRBJ2-5; D is tentatively TRBD1 or TRBD2 (7 bases each). The CDR3 sequence is 13 residues long. With 4 bases removed from V and 5 bases from J, the gap between germline ends came to 11 bases. Germline-derived CDR1 and CDR2 are MGHDK and SYGVNS. The CDR3: CASSGEGAETQYF. CDR3 coding DNA: TGTGCCAGCAGTGGGGAGGGGGCCGAGACCCAGTACTTC.

This clonotype was observed a few times. The rearrangement links TRBV5-1 to TRBJ2-7, with D possibly being TRBD2 (5 bases). Trimming stripped 4 bases from V and 3 bases from J, with 11 bases between. Germline V lookup: CDR1 SGHRS, CDR2 YFSETQ. This CDR3 has 13 residues. CDR3 loop: CASSNAGIYEQYF. The DNA for the CDR3 is TGCGCCAGCAGCAATGCCGGGATCTACGAGCAGTACTTC. Supplemented by reference TRBV5-1 and TRBJ2-7, the full variable domain reads KAGVTQTPRYLIKTRGQQVTLSCSPISGHRSVSWYQQTPGQGLQFLFEYFSETQRNKGNFPGRFSGRQFSNSRSEMNVSTLELGDSALYLCASSNAGIYEQYFGPGTRLTVT.

The chain employs TRBV28 and TRBJ2-7, with TRBD1 matching over 7 bases. This CDR3 region has 13 residues. Germline values: CDR1 MDHEN, CDR2 SYDVKM. The ends lost 6 bases at V and 1 base at J; junction bases unmatched: 3. The CDR3 spells CASRPGQSYEQYF. The CDR3 nucleotides are TGTGCCAGCAGACCGGGACAGTCCTACGAGCAGTACTTC.

A note on this clonotype: A junction end diverges from the germline sequence, so it may reflect a read error. The CDR3 region has the DNA TGTGCCAGCAGCTTAACAGGGGGACGTGAACCTTTCTTT. Its translation is CASSLTGGREPFF. This chain links TRBV9 with TRBJ1-1; 8 nucleotides match TRBD1. The CDR3 extends over 13 amino acids. CDR1 SGDLS and CDR2 YYNGEE come from the germline V gene.

In its sample, this clonotype was seen many times. V and J are TRBV4-2 and TRBJ2-3; D remains ambiguous. The CDR3 extends over 15 amino acids. Germline assignment: CDR1 LGHNA and CDR2 YNFKEQ. V lost 0 bases, J lost 8 bases, and 15 bases lay in between. CDR3 DNA sequence: TGTGCCAGCAGCCAAGAGCCCGGTGATTTCGCTACGCAGTATTTT. Amino acids: CASSQEPGDFATQYF.